This paragraph covers one TCR beta chain sequence. Here immunoSEQ multiplex PCR was the method, and the copy in TCRdb shows in-frame clones only, minus some. The sample holds 540,000 or so clones; roughly 74% are singletons and the top ten take less than 0.015%. These data belong to a study of shared T cell receptors in the human thymus. The CDR3 has 16 residues. Germline V gene lookup returns CDR1 SGHRS and CDR2 YFSETQ. V shed 4 bases and J 7 bases; nucleotides not matched to a gene: 13. The same specimen was also included in a second study, on human thymus T cells. In that study: Healthy Finnish infants undergoing corrective surgery for congenital heart defects were the donors. Thymus tissue was removed during corrective cardiac surgery. Related research described strongly overlapping thymic repertoires in unrelated people.

Specimen: thymocytes. The rearrangement uses TRBV5-1 and TRBJ2-1; TRBD1 aligns across 8 bases. This receptor was obtained from a boy under three years old with a congenital heart defect. DNA for the CDR3: TGCGCCAGCAGCCCCGGAGGCCAGGGGGCGCGAAATGAGCAGTTCTTC. Translating gives CASSPGGQGARNEQFF.